A single sample is the source of the 28 T cell receptor beta chains below, sequenced in a study of blood T cell repertoires in COVID-19. Generated by immunoSEQ multiplex PCR, the TCRdb table keeps only in-frame clones and is missing some. Of 250,000 to 350,000 clones detected, around 85% appear once; the ten largest clones hold roughly 4%. What was sequenced was PBMCs or T cells enriched from blood (not recorded which). These receptors were collected from a woman under 40 who had recovered from COVID-19.

V gene TRBV5-1 combines with J gene TRBJ2-5; 10 nucleotides line up with TRBD2. V was clipped by 0 bases and J by 5 bases; unmatched bases: 7. This CDR3 has 16 residues. Looked up from germline, CDR1 is SGHRS and CDR2 is YFSETQ. The CDR3 DNA sequence: TGCGCCAGCAGCTTGGCCCTAGCGGGAGTCCGGGAGACCCAGTACTTC. Protein sequence: CASSLALAGVRETQYF.

The J gene is TRBJ1-2, the V gene TRBV28; TRBD1 matches at 7 bases. CDR1 is MDHEN, CDR2 SYDVKM, per germline. The ends lost 4 bases at V and 4 bases at J; junction bases unmatched: 6. The length of the CDR3 is 14 residues. In DNA, the CDR3 is TGTGCCAGCAGTTCTCGGGACAGCCTCTATGGCTACACCTTC. This gives the protein CASSSRDSLYGYTF.

J is TRBJ2-7 and V is TRBV27, with 7 nucleotides matching TRBD1. From germline, CDR1 is MNHEY and CDR2 SMNVEV (reference sequence). V dropped 4 bases and J dropped 2; count of bases not matched to a gene: 14. There are 17 residues in the CDR3. The CDR3 DNA follows: TGTGCCAGCAGTTCCTGGACAGGAACTTCTATAGCCTACGAGCAGTACTTC. Encoded protein: CASSSWTGTSIAYEQYF.

The genes are TRBV28 and TRBJ2-1; D perhaps matches TRBD2 (6 bases). V lost 3 bases, J lost 7 bases, and 16 bases lay in between. This CDR3 is built from 15 residues. Looked up from germline, CDR1 is MDHEN and CDR2 is SYDVKM. The CDR3 coding sequence is TGTGCCAGCAGTTTCCGGGGGAGGTTTTATAATGAGCAGTTCTTC. Residues: CASSFRGRFYNEQFF.

The chain combines TRBV5-1 with TRBJ2-2; 8 bases fit TRBD1. The V gene end was trimmed by 0 bases and the J gene end by 1 base; junction bases not matched to a gene: 5. Germline V gene sequence: CDR1 SGHRS, CDR2 YFSETQ. This CDR3 comprises 17 residues. CDR3 in amino acids: CASSLAAGQGNTGELFF. The CDR3 DNA reads TGCGCCAGCAGCTTGGCCGCCGGACAGGGGAACACCGGGGAGCTGTTTTTT.

Worth noting for this clone: This same CDR3 is encoded by further DNA sequences in the sample. This chain links TRBV30 with TRBJ1-5, with D unclear. This CDR3 is 14 amino acids long. CDR1 is GTSNPN and CDR2 is SVGIG in the germline V gene (reference sequence). With 0 bases removed from V and 3 bases from J, the gap between germline ends came to 9 bases. DNA of the CDR3: TGTGCCTGGAGTGTAGGAGTACCCAATCAGCCCCAGCATTTT. Its protein is CAWSVGVPNQPQHF.

The rearrangement joins TRBV4-1 to TRBJ2-1; TRBD2 agrees at 8 bases. The length of the CDR3 is 16 residues. The germline gives CDR1 MGHRA, CDR2 YSYEKL. V shed 2 bases, J shed 6 bases, and the junction held 9 bases outside the gene matches. In DNA form, the CDR3 reads TGCGCCAGCAGCCAAACGGCGGGAGGAAGGGCCAATGAGCAGTTCTTC. The encoded protein is CASSQTAGGRANEQFF.

This CDR3 reads CASSGTGEWNEKLFF. The DNA of the CDR3 is TGTGCCAGCAGTGGGACAGGGGAATGGAATGAAAAACTGTTTTTT. The chain is built from TRBV28 and TRBJ1-4; TRBD1 matches at 10 bases. V lost 5 bases, J lost 5 bases, and 5 bases stayed unmatched. This CDR3 spans 15 amino acids. Germline CDR1 is MDHEN and CDR2 is SYDVKM.

The chain couples TRBV5-1 to TRBJ1-2; D uncertain. The CDR3 runs 16 residues. V was trimmed by 1 base and J by 0 bases, leaving 13 bases between them. Germline CDR1 is SGHRS and CDR2 is YFSETQ. The CDR3 nucleotides are TGCGCCAGCAGCTTGTTGCTGCGGGAAGCTAACTATGGCTACACCTTC. Its protein product is CASSLLLREANYGYTF.

CDR3 sequence: CASSDTLGADTQYF. For the CDR3, the DNA is TGTGCCAGCAGTGACACCCTGGGCGCAGATACGCAGTATTTT. The chain uses TRBV2 and TRBJ2-3; D is unclear. The CDR3 is 14 residues long. Germline V gene data show CDR1 as SNHLY and CDR2 as FYNNEI. Trimming removed 3 bases at V and 4 bases at J, with 11 bases between.

The DNA of the CDR3 is TGTGCCAGCTACCCGGGACAGGGACGGACTGAAGCTTTCTTT. Translated, it gives CASYPGQGRTEAFF. The chain employs TRBV6-6 and TRBJ1-1; 9 bases agree with TRBD1. Germline V lookup: CDR1 MNHNY, CDR2 SVGAGI (reference sequence). Trimming removed 8 bases from V and 5 bases from J; junction bases left unmatched: 9. The CDR3 loop spans 14 amino acids.

The chain uses TRBV19 and TRBJ1-1; D remains ambiguous. V was cut by 7 bases and J by 1 base, with 13 bases left in between. This CDR3 contains 14 residues. CDR1 LNHDA and CDR2 SQIVND come from the germline V gene (reference sequence). As DNA, the CDR3 is TGTGCCAGTATTCACGGGTTTGAGAACACTGAAGCTTTCTTT. Translated: CASIHGFENTEAFF. The variable domain in full, completed from reference TRBV19 and TRBJ1-1, reads DGGITQSPKYLFRKEGQNVTLSCEQNLNHDAMYWYRQDPGQGLRLIYYSQIVNDFQKGDIAEGYSVSREKKESFPLTVTSAQKNPTAFYLCASIHGFENTEAFFGQGTRLTVV.

This chain connects TRBV29-1 to TRBJ1-2; TRBD1 might be the D (5 bases). Germline V gene sequence: CDR1 SQVTM, CDR2 ANQGSEA. V gave up 6 bases and J gave up 7 bases, with 15 bases separating them. There are 12 residues in the CDR3. Here the CDR3 reads CSVLSGGFGYTF. In DNA form, the CDR3 reads TGCAGCGTGCTATCCGGGGGATTTGGCTACACCTTC.

The J gene is TRBJ2-7, the V gene TRBV28; the D gene is possibly TRBD1 (5 bases). V was clipped by 5 bases and J by 6 bases, with 20 bases between them. CDR3 length equals 15 residues. The V gene's germline CDR1 is MDHEN and CDR2 SYDVKM. In DNA, the CDR3 is TGTGCCAGCAGTCCCCTCAGGGTCAAGCACGCCGAGCAGTACTTC. Protein: CASSPLRVKHAEQYF.

This chain links TRBV30 with TRBJ1-2, with 8 bases lining up with TRBD1. The J segment lost 8 bases and the V segment lost 5 bases, leaving 4 bases of the junction unmatched. CDR3 length: 11 amino acids. Germline CDR1 is GTSNPN and CDR2 is SVGIG (reference sequence). The CDR3 protein is CAWGQGGGYTF. CDR3 nucleotide sequence: TGTGCCTGGGGACAGGGCGGCGGCTACACCTTC. The full variable domain, completed using reference TRBV30 and TRBJ1-2, is SQTIHQWPATLVQPVGSPLSLECTVEGTSNPNLYWYRQAAGRGLQLLFYSVGIGQISSEVPQNLSASRPQDRQFILSSKKLLLSDSGFYLCAWGQGGGYTFGSGTRLTVV.

This chain links TRBV7-2 with TRBJ2-3; 10 bases are shared with TRBD2. The CDR3 totals 12 residues. V lost 2 bases to trimming and J lost 14 bases; unmatched junction nucleotides: 4. From germline, CDR1 is SGHTA and CDR2 FQGNSA. The CDR3 is CASSLSGGAMYF. CDR3 coding DNA: TGTGCCAGCAGCTTAAGCGGGGGGGCGATGTATTTT.

The chain uses TRBV2 and TRBJ1-1; D is unclear. The CDR3 spans 14 residues. The germline CDR1 and CDR2 sequences are SNHLY and FYNNEI. Trimming left V 4 bases short and J 4 bases short, with 13 bases between. This chain's CDR3 is CASSVGPGFTEAFF. As DNA, the CDR3 is TGTGCCAGCAGTGTTGGTCCAGGCTTCACTGAAGCTTTCTTT.

The J gene is TRBJ2-7, the V gene TRBV4-2; possibly TRBD1 for D (5 bases). The germline V and J ends were trimmed by 2 bases and 1 base, with 6 bases remaining between them. The CDR3 sequence is 13 residues long. Germline assignment: CDR1 LGHNA and CDR2 YNFKEQ. In DNA, the CDR3 is TGTGCCAGCAGCCAACCAGGGTCCTACGAGCAGTACTTC. It is translated as CASSQPGSYEQYF.

The rearrangement uses TRBV5-6 and TRBJ1-1; D may be TRBD1 (5 bases). V was trimmed by 4 bases and J by 0 bases, leaving 10 bases between them. The CDR3 extends over 14 amino acids. Germline assignment: CDR1 SGHDT and CDR2 YYEEEE. Here the CDR3 DNA reads TGTGCCAGCAGCCCGGGGGGACTGAACACTGAAGCTTTCTTT. Its translation is CASSPGGLNTEAFF.

This clone occurred once. The rearrangement links TRBV7-8 to TRBJ1-1; no reliable D call. The germline V gene encodes CDR1 SGHVS and CDR2 FQNEAQ. CDR3 length: 14 amino acids. Trimming took off 3 bases at V and 4 bases at J, with 12 bases between the two ends. In DNA form, the CDR3 reads TGTGCCAGCAGCTTGGAGGTCATAGGCACTGAAGCTTTCTTT. Translation gives CASSLEVIGTEAFF.

The chain joins TRBV7-2 to TRBJ2-5; TRBD2 is a possible D gene (5 bases). Per the germline V gene, CDR1 is SGHTA and CDR2 is FQGNSA. The CDR3 totals 13 residues. Trimming shortened V by 2 bases and J by 5 bases, and 9 bases separated the two germline ends. CDR3 sequence reads: CASSLLRVETQYF. CDR3 DNA: TGTGCCAGCAGCTTATTGAGGGTCGAGACCCAGTACTTC.

As for this clone: A junction boundary mismatches the germline segment, possibly from a read error. CDR3: CASSFSGPEDF. The CDR3 DNA reads as TGTGCCAGCAGCTTTAGCGGACCGGAGGACTTT. V and J are TRBV5-6 and TRBJ1-1, with D unclear. Germline assignment: CDR1 SGHDT and CDR2 YYEEEE. The CDR3 sequence is 11 residues long.

Points on this clone: In the same sample, other DNA sequences code for this CDR3. The chain joins TRBV19 to TRBJ1-5, with 7 bases lining up with TRBD1. Germline assignment: CDR1 LNHDA and CDR2 SQIVND (reference sequence). CDR3 length equals 15 residues. V lost 6 bases and J lost 1; bases outside the gene matches: 6. The chain's CDR3 is CASSGGTVSNQPQHF. The CDR3 DNA reads TGTGCCAGTAGCGGAGGGACAGTAAGCAATCAGCCCCAGCATTTT.

The CDR3 here is CATSREWGQVYGYTF. The CDR3 DNA follows: TGTGCCACCAGCAGAGAATGGGGACAGGTCTATGGCTACACCTTC. The chain has TRBV15 and TRBJ1-2, with 8 bases lining up with TRBD1. CDR3 length: 15 residues. Germline loops: CDR1 LNHNV, CDR2 YYDKDF (reference sequence). With V trimmed by 0 bases and J by 4 bases, 4 bases remained unmatched.

This clone was detected a few times. The V gene is TRBV5-6, the J gene TRBJ1-4; TRBD1 matches at 7 bases. Losses at the gene ends were 3 bases for V and 4 bases for J; bases not matched to a gene: 3. CDR3 size: 14 residues. In germline, CDR1 is SGHDT, CDR2 YYEEEE. The CDR3 DNA sequence: TGTGCCAGCAGCTGGGGACAGATTAATGAAAAACTGTTTTTT. Its protein product is CASSWGQINEKLFF.

This clone has just a few counts. V usage is TRBV28 and J usage is TRBJ1-2, with 7 bases aligning to TRBD1. V dropped 5 bases and J dropped 5; count of bases not matched to a gene: 5. Germline lookup yields CDR1 MDHEN and CDR2 SYDVKM. CDR3 size: 13 residues. The CDR3 DNA reads TGTGCCAGCAGTCCCGGGACAGAGTATGGCTACACCTTC. Encoded protein: CASSPGTEYGYTF.

The chain joins TRBV15 to TRBJ1-2, with D unclear. This CDR3 region has 12 residues. Trimming pared 0 bases from V and 14 bases from J, leaving 13 bases between. From germline, CDR1 is LNHNV and CDR2 YYDKDF (reference sequence). The CDR3 reads CATSRDRTSGTF. CDR3 nucleotides: TGTGCCACCAGCAGAGACAGGACTTCGGGAACCTTC.

The gene calls are TRBV28 and TRBJ2-3; 11 nucleotides match TRBD2. The germline V gene encodes CDR1 MDHEN and CDR2 SYDVKM. Trimming took 3 bases from V and 1 from J; bases not matched to a gene: 9. This CDR3 is built from 18 residues. CDR3 sequence (DNA): TGTGCCAGCAGTTTCCCTAGCGGGGGGACCCCTCGCACAGATACGCAGTATTTT. Its translation: CASSFPSGGTPRTDTQYF.